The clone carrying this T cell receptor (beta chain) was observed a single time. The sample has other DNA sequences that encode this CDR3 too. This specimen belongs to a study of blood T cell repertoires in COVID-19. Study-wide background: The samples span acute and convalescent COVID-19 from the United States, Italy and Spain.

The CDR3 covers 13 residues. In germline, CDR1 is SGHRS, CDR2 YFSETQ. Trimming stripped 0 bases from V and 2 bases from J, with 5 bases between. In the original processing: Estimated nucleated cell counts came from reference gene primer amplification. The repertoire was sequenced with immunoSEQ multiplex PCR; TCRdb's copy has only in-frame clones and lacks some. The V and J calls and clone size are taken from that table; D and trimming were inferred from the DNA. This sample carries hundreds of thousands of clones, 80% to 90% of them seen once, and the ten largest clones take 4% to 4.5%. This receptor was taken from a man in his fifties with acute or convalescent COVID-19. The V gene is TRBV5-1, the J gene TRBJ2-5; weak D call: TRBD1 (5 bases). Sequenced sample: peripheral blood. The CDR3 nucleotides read TGCGCCAGCAGCTTGGGACAGCAAGAGACCCAGTACTTC. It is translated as CASSLGQQETQYF.